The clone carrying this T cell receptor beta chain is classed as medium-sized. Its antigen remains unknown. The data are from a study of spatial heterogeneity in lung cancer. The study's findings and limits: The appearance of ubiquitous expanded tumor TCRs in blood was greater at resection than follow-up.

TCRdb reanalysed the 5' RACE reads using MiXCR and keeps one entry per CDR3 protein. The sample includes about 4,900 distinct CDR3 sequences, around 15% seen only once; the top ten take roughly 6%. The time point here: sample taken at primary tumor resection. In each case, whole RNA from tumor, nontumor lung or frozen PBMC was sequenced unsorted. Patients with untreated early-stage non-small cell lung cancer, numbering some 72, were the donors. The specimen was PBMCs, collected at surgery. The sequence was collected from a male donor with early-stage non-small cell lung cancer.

The CDR3 loop reads CASREQRGAAKNIQYF. The DNA of the CDR3 is TGTGCCAGTAGGGAACAGAGGGGAGCAGCCAAAAACATTCAGTACTTC. This chain uses TRBV19 with TRBJ2-4; tentatively, D is TRBD1 or TRBD2 (5 bases each). The CDR3 runs 16 residues. V was shortened by 6 bases and J by 0 bases, with 15 bases between the two germline ends. Looked up from germline, CDR1 is LNHDA and CDR2 is SQIVND (reference sequence).